This is a list of T cell receptor beta chains from one sample in a study of T cell repertoires in cytomegalovirus infection. TCRdb itself ran the reads through MiXCR, one entry per CDR3 protein. In the table there are about 680,000 distinct CDR3 sequences, approximately 25% of which are singletons. The specimen was CD8+ T cells from PBMCs. All receptors come from a human donor in good health (CMV status not recorded). Some clones in this sample may be carry-over from other donors' samples. Both conserved end residues are part of each CDR3. The D gene is left open where the match is weak. A clone size is listed for some rows: how often the clone was seen (once, few, many), or a class if it is expanded.

D gene: .; J gene: TRBJ1-1; V gene: TRBV7-6; clone size: many; CDR3 DNA: TGTGCCAGCAGCCCTAAATTTTCGATTACGCGGGGGGCCGTGAACACTGAAGCTTTCTTT; CDR3 protein: CASSPKFSITRGAVNTEAFF
D gene: TRBD1; J gene: TRBJ1-2; V gene: TRBV27; clone size: .; CDR3 DNA: TGTGCCAGCTGCGGACAGGGGGCCTCCGGCTACACCTTC; CDR3 protein: CASCGQGASGYTF
D gene: TRBD1; J gene: TRBJ1-1; V gene: TRBV7-8; clone size: many; CDR3 DNA: TGTGCCAGCAGCCCGTGGGACAGGGACACTGAAGCTTTCTTT; CDR3 protein: CASSPWDRDTEAFF
D gene: TRBD2; J gene: TRBJ2-5; V gene: TRBV20-1; clone size: .; CDR3 DNA: TGCAGTGCTAGATGGGGGCGAGGAGCGGGGGGGCCGGGAGAGACCCAGTACTTC; CDR3 protein: CSARWGRGAGGPGETQYF
D gene: TRBD2; J gene: TRBJ2-5; V gene: TRBV4-3; clone size: many; CDR3 DNA: TGCGCCAGCAGCCATAGCGGGGCCCTCCAAGAGACCCAGTACTTC; CDR3 protein: CASSHSGALQETQYF
D gene: .; J gene: TRBJ1-5; V gene: TRBV10-3; clone size: many; CDR3 DNA: TGTGCCTCTTCAACCTCCCTATATAGCAATCAGCCCCAGCATTTT; CDR3 protein: CASSTSLYSNQPQHF
D gene: .; J gene: TRBJ2-1; V gene: TRBV5-8; clone size: .; CDR3 DNA: TGTGCCAGCAGATTACTAGCTTCGGGGTACAATGAGCAGTTCTTC; CDR3 protein: CASRLLASGYNEQFF
D gene: TRBD2; J gene: TRBJ2-1; V gene: TRBV27; clone size: few; CDR3 DNA: TGTGCCAGCAGTGGGCTAGCGGAAAAGGGCTCCTACAATGAGCAGTTCTTC; CDR3 protein: CASSGLAEKGSYNEQFF
D gene: .; J gene: TRBJ1-5; V gene: TRBV19; clone size: .; CDR3 DNA: TGTGCCACGGGGGACATAGTCCTCAATCAGCCCCAGCATTTT; CDR3 protein: CATGDIVLNQPQHF
D gene: .; J gene: TRBJ1-3; V gene: TRBV7-9; clone size: .; CDR3 DNA: TGTGCCAGCAGCTCAGGGATACCGATTGGAAACACCATATATTTT; CDR3 protein: CASSSGIPIGNTIYF
D gene: .; J gene: TRBJ1-4; V gene: TRBV6-2/TRBV6-3; clone size: .; CDR3 DNA: TGTGCCAGCAGTTTCACGACAGCACCCGATGAAAAACTGTTTTTT; CDR3 protein: CASSFTTAPDEKLFF
D gene: .; J gene: TRBJ1-1; V gene: TRBV5-1; clone size: once; CDR3 DNA: TGCGCCAGCAGCTTGGAGCCAGGGTGGTGGAACACTGAAGCTTTCTTT; CDR3 protein: CASSLEPGWWNTEAFF
D gene: TRBD2; J gene: TRBJ2-5; V gene: TRBV7-8; clone size: many; CDR3 DNA: TGTGCCAGCAGCTCTAGCGGGGGGGTGGAAGAGACCCAGTACTTC; CDR3 protein: CASSSSGGVEETQYF
D gene: .; J gene: TRBJ1-2; V gene: TRBV29-1; clone size: few; CDR3 DNA: TGCAGCGTTGAAGTAACAGGGATTGTTAACTATGGCTACACCTTC; CDR3 protein: CSVEVTGIVNYGYTF
D gene: .; J gene: TRBJ1-5; V gene: TRBV27; clone size: .; CDR3 DNA: TGTGCCAGCAGTTTACTCGGACGGATGAATCAGCCCCAGCATTTT; CDR3 protein: CASSLLGRMNQPQHF
D gene: TRBD2; J gene: TRBJ2-1; V gene: TRBV7-9; clone size: many; CDR3 DNA: TGTGCCAGCAGCCCATCCCGGCTAGCGGGGGGCCGGAGGGGTGAGCAGTTCTTC; CDR3 protein: CASSPSRLAGGRRGEQFF
D gene: TRBD1; J gene: TRBJ2-6; V gene: TRBV7-9; clone size: medium-sized; CDR3 DNA: TGTGCCAGCAGCTTAAGCGAGACAGGGTTCGGGGCCAACGTCCTGACTTTC; CDR3 protein: CASSLSETGFGANVLTF
D gene: .; J gene: TRBJ1-1; V gene: TRBV20-1; clone size: few; CDR3 DNA: TGCAGTGCTAGGCCCCGACGGCAGATCTACACTGAAGCTTTCTTT; CDR3 protein: CSARPRRQIYTEAFF
D gene: .; J gene: TRBJ1-2; V gene: TRBV29-1; clone size: few; CDR3 DNA: TGCAGCGTCCCCGGGAGGGTAGAGAACTATGGCTACACCTTC; CDR3 protein: CSVPGRVENYGYTF
D gene: .; J gene: TRBJ2-4; V gene: TRBV2; clone size: few; CDR3 DNA: TGTGCCGGCGGAACTCACTTAGCCAAAAACATTCAGTACTTC; CDR3 protein: CAGGTHLAKNIQYF
D gene: .; J gene: TRBJ1-1; V gene: TRBV7-9; clone size: .; CDR3 DNA: TGTGCCAGCAGCTTGAACAAGGTTGAAGCTTTCTTT; CDR3 protein: CASSLNKVEAFF
D gene: .; J gene: TRBJ2-3; V gene: TRBV7-2; clone size: many; CDR3 DNA: TGTGCCAGCAGCTTAGCGGGGGGGCAGGCAGATACGCAGTATTTT; CDR3 protein: CASSLAGGQADTQYF
D gene: TRBD2; J gene: TRBJ2-3; V gene: TRBV5-6; clone size: .; CDR3 DNA: TGTGCCAGCAGCTTTTTCGAGACTAGCGGTTCTAGCACAGATACGCAGTATTTT; CDR3 protein: CASSFFETSGSSTDTQYF
D gene: .; J gene: TRBJ1-4; V gene: TRBV2; clone size: .; CDR3 DNA: TGTGCCAGCCAAACGGGAGCCGACGGCACTAATGAAAAACTGTTTTTT; CDR3 protein: CASQTGADGTNEKLFF
D gene: .; J gene: TRBJ1-1; V gene: TRBV7-6; clone size: many; CDR3 DNA: TGTGCCAGCAGCTTAGGAGGCCCCCCCGCTGAAGCTTTCTTT; CDR3 protein: CASSLGGPPAEAFF
D gene: TRBD1; J gene: TRBJ1-1; V gene: TRBV11-3; clone size: few; CDR3 DNA: TGTGCCAGCAGCCCTGGACAGGGGGGCGTGACTGACACTGAAGCTTTCTTT; CDR3 protein: CASSPGQGGVTDTEAFF
D gene: TRBD1; J gene: TRBJ2-3; V gene: TRBV20-1; clone size: few; CDR3 DNA: TGCAGTGCTCCAGGGACAGGGGAGGCAGATACGCAGTATTTT; CDR3 protein: CSAPGTGEADTQYF
D gene: .; J gene: TRBJ1-1; V gene: TRBV5-6; clone size: many; CDR3 DNA: TGTGCCAGCAGTCTCAGGGCGAACACTGAAGCTTTCTTT; CDR3 protein: CASSLRANTEAFF
D gene: .; J gene: TRBJ2-5; V gene: TRBV7-9; clone size: few; CDR3 DNA: TGTGCCAGCAGCTTAGCGGGCTTCCAAGAGACCCAGTACTTC; CDR3 protein: CASSLAGFQETQYF
D gene: .; J gene: TRBJ1-2; V gene: TRBV20-1; clone size: .; CDR3 DNA: TGCAGTGCTAGCCGGAAGGACAGCTACTATGGCTACACCTTC; CDR3 protein: CSASRKDSYYGYTF
D gene: TRBD1; J gene: TRBJ2-1; V gene: TRBV6-6; clone size: many; CDR3 DNA: TGTGCCAGCACCGGGGGACAGGGGGCTGAGCAGTTCTTC; CDR3 protein: CASTGGQGAEQFF
D gene: TRBD2; J gene: TRBJ2-5; V gene: TRBV7-9; clone size: many; CDR3 DNA: TGTGCCAGCAGCTTAGCCGGCCGTACTAGCGGGGTTCTGGAGACCCAGTACTTC; CDR3 protein: CASSLAGRTSGVLETQYF
D gene: .; J gene: TRBJ1-2; V gene: TRBV28; clone size: .; CDR3 DNA: TGTGCCAGCAGTCCACGGCCCCCCTATGGCTACACCTTC; CDR3 protein: CASSPRPPYGYTF
D gene: TRBD1; J gene: TRBJ2-6; V gene: TRBV29-1; clone size: .; CDR3 DNA: TGCAGCGTTGGCGACAGGGCGGCTGGGGCCAACGTCCTGACTTTC; CDR3 protein: CSVGDRAAGANVLTF
D gene: .; J gene: TRBJ2-6; V gene: TRBV7-8; clone size: few; CDR3 DNA: TGTGCCAGCAGCTTAGCAGGGGCACCTATCTCTGGGGCCAACGTCCTGACTTTC; CDR3 protein: CASSLAGAPISGANVLTF
D gene: .; J gene: TRBJ2-5; V gene: TRBV11-3; clone size: few; CDR3 DNA: TGTGCCAGCAGCCCGGCCGCAGGGGAGGACCAAGAGACCCAGTACTTC; CDR3 protein: CASSPAAGEDQETQYF
D gene: .; J gene: TRBJ1-1; V gene: TRBV4-1; clone size: .; CDR3 DNA: TGCGCCAGCAGCCAAGAGATACAAGGCACTGAAGCTTTCTTT; CDR3 protein: CASSQEIQGTEAFF
D gene: TRBD2; J gene: TRBJ2-1; V gene: TRBV20-1; clone size: few; CDR3 DNA: TGCAGTGCTAGAGATCGACTAGCGGGTTACAATGAGCAGTTCTTC; CDR3 protein: CSARDRLAGYNEQFF
D gene: TRBD1; J gene: TRBJ1-2; V gene: TRBV29-1; clone size: few; CDR3 DNA: TGCAGCGTTGAAGATCTTCTAACGGGACAGGGAGTTGGCTACACCTTC; CDR3 protein: CSVEDLLTGQGVGYTF
D gene: TRBD1; J gene: TRBJ2-5; V gene: TRBV20-1; clone size: many; CDR3 DNA: TGCAGTGCTAGAGATATCCGGGACAGTCAAGAGACCCAGTACTTC; CDR3 protein: CSARDIRDSQETQYF
D gene: TRBD1; J gene: TRBJ1-2; V gene: TRBV6-5; clone size: few; CDR3 DNA: TGTGCCAGCAGTTTCCATCCGCGACAGGGCCAACCCTATGGCTACACCTTC; CDR3 protein: CASSFHPRQGQPYGYTF
D gene: .; J gene: TRBJ2-6; V gene: TRBV12-3/TRBV12-4; clone size: .; CDR3 DNA: TGTGCCAGCAGTTACCCTTTTGGCGGGGCCAACGTCCTGACTTTC; CDR3 protein: CASSYPFGGANVLTF
D gene: TRBD2; J gene: TRBJ2-3; V gene: TRBV20-1; clone size: .; CDR3 DNA: TGCAGTTTGTTAGCGGGGGGCCTTAGCACAGATACGCAGTATTTT; CDR3 protein: CSLLAGGLSTDTQYF
D gene: .; J gene: TRBJ2-7; V gene: TRBV19; clone size: .; CDR3 DNA: TGTGCCAGTAGTATGGGCGGCCTCTACGAGCAGTACTTC; CDR3 protein: CASSMGGLYEQYF
D gene: .; J gene: TRBJ2-1; V gene: TRBV29-1; clone size: .; CDR3 DNA: TGCAGCGCCCAGGGGCCCTACAATGAGCAGTTCTTC; CDR3 protein: CSAQGPYNEQFF
D gene: .; J gene: TRBJ1-4; V gene: TRBV29-1; clone size: .; CDR3 DNA: TGCAGCGTCGGCTGGGGGGCGATGGAAAAACTGTTTTTT; CDR3 protein: CSVGWGAMEKLFF
D gene: .; J gene: TRBJ2-1; V gene: TRBV28; clone size: .; CDR3 DNA: TGTGCCAGCCTGACCCCAGGGTTAAGCAGGGAGAGCTCCTACAATGAGCAGTGCTTC; CDR3 protein: CASLTPGLSRESSYNEQCF
D gene: .; J gene: TRBJ2-1; V gene: TRBV20-1; clone size: .; CDR3 DNA: TGCAGTGCTTCTGGGGGCCTGGGCTATGAGGATGAGCAGTTCTTC; CDR3 protein: CSASGGLGYEDEQFF
D gene: .; J gene: TRBJ1-2; V gene: TRBV4-2; clone size: .; CDR3 DNA: TGTGCCAGCAGCCCCTTGGGGGCCGAATATGGCTACACCTTC; CDR3 protein: CASSPLGAEYGYTF
D gene: .; J gene: TRBJ2-2; V gene: TRBV24-1; clone size: few; CDR3 DNA: TGTGCCACCAGTGAGTCCGGGGAGCTGTTTTTT; CDR3 protein: CATSESGELFF
D gene: .; J gene: TRBJ1-5; V gene: TRBV6-1; clone size: many; CDR3 DNA: TGTGCCAGCATCCCGGGTGAGCACTTGGGACCTAATCAGCCCCAGCATTTT; CDR3 protein: CASIPGEHLGPNQPQHF
D gene: TRBD1; J gene: TRBJ1-2; V gene: TRBV10-3; clone size: .; CDR3 DNA: TGTGCCATCAGCGAGCGGACAGGGCGGAACTATGGCTACACCTTC; CDR3 protein: CAISERTGRNYGYTF
D gene: .; J gene: TRBJ1-2; V gene: TRBV5-5; clone size: few; CDR3 DNA: TGTGCCAGCAGCCAAAAGGCAGGGACCTATGGCTACACCTTC; CDR3 protein: CASSQKAGTYGYTF